This entry lists 26 T cell receptor beta chains sequenced from one sample in a study of T cell changes during pregnancy in multiple sclerosis. Sequenced by immunoSEQ multiplex PCR; TCRdb stores in-frame clones only, minus some. The table shows 47,000 or so clones, with around 90% occurring only once. Material: peripheral blood, obtained in the first trimester of pregnancy. The receptors were gathered from a female donor with multiple sclerosis, enrolled in a pregnancy study.

This sequence joins TRBV27 and TRBJ1-2; 7 bases line up with TRBD1. This CDR3 has 14 residues. CDR1 and CDR2 (germline): MNHEY, SMNVEV (reference sequence). V shed 5 bases, J shed 9 bases, and the junction held 12 bases outside the gene matches. This CDR3 reads CASSGRGQASSYTF. DNA for the CDR3: TGTGCCAGCAGTGGACGTGGACAGGCGTCCAGCTACACCTTC.

This chain connects TRBV18 to TRBJ1-4; 8 bases are shared with TRBD1. The junction had 4 bases not matched to a gene; V was cut back by 3 bases and J by 4 bases. Per the germline V gene, CDR1 is KGHSH and CDR2 is LQKENI. The CDR3 covers 15 residues. CDR3 sequence: CASSPQGAYNEKLFF. As DNA, the CDR3 is TGTGCCAGCTCACCCCAGGGGGCTTATAATGAAAAACTGTTTTTT.

This chain joins TRBV9 and TRBJ1-2; D is undetermined. CDR1 is SGDLS, CDR2 YYNGEE, per germline. V was shortened by 3 bases and J by 2 bases, with 14 bases between the two germline ends. The CDR3 spans 15 residues. The chain's CDR3 is CASSAHPGLNYGYTF. CDR3 nucleotide sequence: TGTGCCAGCAGCGCCCACCCGGGTCTCAACTATGGCTACACCTTC.

J is TRBJ1-3 and V is TRBV9; D gene ambiguous. Between the trimmed V and J ends, which lost 1 base and 0 bases, there was a span of 5 bases. This CDR3 spans 14 amino acids. The germline CDR1 and CDR2 sequences are SGDLS and YYNGEE. This CDR3 reads CASSVLNSGNTIYF. The CDR3 nucleotides read TGTGCCAGCAGCGTACTAAACTCTGGAAACACCATATATTTT.

The V and J genes are TRBV19 and TRBJ1-2; a possible D gene is TRBD1 (5 bases). The CDR3 sequence is 18 residues long. CDR1 and CDR2 from the germline V gene are LNHDA and SQIVND (reference sequence). Trimming left V 6 bases short and J 4 bases short, with 27 bases between. The CDR3 coding sequence is TGTGCCAGTAGCCGCGGTGGGGCACAGTCGCCAGCGATCTATGGCTACACCTTC. It yields the protein CASSRGGAQSPAIYGYTF. Variable domain in full (rest from reference TRBV19 and TRBJ1-2): DGGITQSPKYLFRKEGQNVTLSCEQNLNHDAMYWYRQDPGQGLRLIYYSQIVNDFQKGDIAEGYSVSREKKESFPLTVTSAQKNPTAFYLCASSRGGAQSPAIYGYTFGSGTRLTVV.

This chain uses TRBV7-3 with TRBJ2-5; 9 bases are shared with TRBD2. The CDR3 spans 15 residues. Germline V gives CDR1 SGHTA, CDR2 FQGTGA. With V trimmed by 3 bases and J by 5 bases, 7 bases remained unmatched. Written as DNA, the CDR3 is TGTGCCAGCAGCTTTTCTAGCGGGGCCCGGGAGACCCAGTACTTC. This codes for CASSFSSGARETQYF. The full variable domain, with the rest looked up from reference TRBV7-3 and TRBJ2-5, is GAGVSQTPSNKVTEKGKYVELRCDPISGHTALYWYRQSLGQGPEFLIYFQGTGAADDSGLPNDRFFAVRPEGSVSTLKIQRTERGDSAVYLCASSFSSGARETQYFGPGTRLLVL.

Only one count was recorded for this clone. The chain joins TRBV30 to TRBJ1-6; D not resolved. Trimming took off 0 bases at V and 8 bases at J, with 17 bases between the two ends. This CDR3 is built from 16 residues. The V gene's germline CDR1 is GTSNPN and CDR2 SVGIG (reference sequence). CDR3 protein: CAWSVLGGRRDSPLHF. CDR3 sequence (DNA): TGTGCCTGGAGTGTACTAGGTGGCCGGAGGGATTCACCCCTCCACTTT. Full variable domain (rest looked up from reference TRBV30 and TRBJ1-6): SQTIHQWPATLVQPVGSPLSLECTVEGTSNPNLYWYRQAAGRGLQLLFYSVGIGQISSEVPQNLSASRPQDRQFILSSKKLLLSDSGFYLCAWSVLGGRRDSPLHFGNGTRLTVT.

This chain links TRBV7-9 with TRBJ2-2; 8 bases map to TRBD1. This CDR3 is built from 14 residues. Germline-derived CDR1 and CDR2 are SEHNR and FQNEAQ (reference sequence). V shed 8 bases, J shed 7 bases, and the junction held 9 bases outside the gene matches. The DNA for the CDR3 is TGTGCCAGCTTGCCGGACAGGGTCGGCGGGGAGCTGTTTTTT. This gives the protein CASLPDRVGGELFF.

This chain links TRBV28 with TRBJ1-5, with a possible D match to TRBD1 (5 bases). Germline assignment: CDR1 MDHEN and CDR2 SYDVKM. V was trimmed by 2 bases and J by 4 bases, leaving 15 bases between them. The length of the CDR3 is 16 residues. CDR3 in amino acids: CASSLVSRAGNQPQHF. The CDR3 DNA sequence: TGTGCCAGCAGTTTAGTCAGCAGGGCCGGGAATCAGCCCCAGCATTTT.

This clone has a single count. This chain links TRBV7-9 with TRBJ1-1; no reliable D call. The CDR3 runs to 13 residues. CDR1 and CDR2 from the germline V gene are SEHNR and FQNEAQ (reference sequence). Between the trimmed V and J ends, which lost 8 bases and 1 base, there was a span of 11 bases. CDR3 coding DNA: TGTGCCAGCCTCCTCCTCCGGAACACTGAAGCTTTCTTT. Its protein is CASLLLRNTEAFF.

The chain employs TRBV6-5 and TRBJ1-2; the match to TRBD1 covers 7 bases. Germline V gives CDR1 MNHEY, CDR2 SVGAGI. The CDR3 runs to 16 residues. V trimming: 4 bases; J trimming: 4 bases; junction bases outside the gene matches: 12. In nucleotides, the CDR3 is TGTGCCAGCAGTTTGCGACAGGGTCTAGTCCTCTATGGCTACACCTTC. The encoded protein is CASSLRQGLVLYGYTF.

J is TRBJ1-4 and V is TRBV9; 7 nucleotides line up with TRBD1. There are 15 residues in the CDR3. Per germline, CDR1 SGDLS and CDR2 YYNGEE. Germline trimming cut 3 bases from V and 0 bases from J; bases unmatched to any gene: 2. The CDR3 loop reads CASSAQGTTNEKLFF. The DNA for the CDR3 is TGTGCCAGCAGCGCACAGGGGACAACTAATGAAAAACTGTTTTTT.

This clone was counted between two and nine times. CDR3 DNA: TGCGCCAGCAGCTTGCGCGTGGGCGAATCACCCCTCCACTTT. This translates into CASSLRVGESPLHF. The rearrangement links TRBV5-1 to TRBJ1-6; D ambiguous. The CDR3 contains 14 residues. Germline V gives CDR1 SGHRS, CDR2 YFSETQ. V was trimmed by 1 base and J by 10 bases, leaving 12 bases between them.

The chain recombines TRBV15 with TRBJ1-2; D may be TRBD1 (6 bases). V lost 1 base and J lost 0, with 15 bases in between. Germline V lookup: CDR1 LNHNV, CDR2 YYDKDF (reference sequence). The CDR3 covers 17 residues. CDR3 nucleotide sequence: TGTGCCACCAGCAGAGGGGCCGGACAGACAGCTAACTATGGCTACACCTTC. Translating it yields CATSRGAGQTANYGYTF.

Notes on this clone: Additional DNA sequences in this sample encode the identical CDR3. CDR3 loop: CAWSVSGRNTIYF. The CDR3 DNA follows: TGTGCCTGGAGTGTCTCGGGAAGAAACACCATATATTTT. The chain uses TRBV30 and TRBJ1-3; no clear D gene. Germline assignment: CDR1 GTSNPN and CDR2 SVGIG (reference sequence). The CDR3 spans 13 residues. The germline V and J ends were trimmed by 0 bases and 5 bases, with 8 bases remaining between them.

V usage is TRBV18 and J usage is TRBJ1-5, with D tentatively TRBD1 (6 bases). CDR1 KGHSH and CDR2 LQKENI come from the germline V gene. With 3 bases removed from V and 1 base from J, the gap between germline ends came to 16 bases. CDR3 length equals 17 residues. CDR3 sequence (DNA): TGTGCCAGCTCACCCTCGACTGGACAGCGCAGCAATCAGCCCCAGCATTTT. Amino acids: CASSPSTGQRSNQPQHF.

This chain uses TRBV15 with TRBJ1-6; 7 positions agree with TRBD1. From germline, CDR1 is LNHNV and CDR2 YYDKDF (reference sequence). With V trimmed by 0 bases and J by 6 bases, 8 bases remained unmatched. The CDR3 runs to 17 residues. The DNA of the CDR3 is TGTGCCACCAGCAGAGACATTAGGGACAGTCGTAATTCACCCCTCCACTTT. This codes for CATSRDIRDSRNSPLHF.

This chain uses TRBV27 with TRBJ1-5; 8 positions agree with TRBD1. CDR1 is MNHEY, CDR2 SMNVEV, per germline (reference sequence). V lost 6 bases to trimming and J lost 3 bases; unmatched junction nucleotides: 19. The CDR3 covers 19 residues. The CDR3 DNA sequence: TGTGCCAGCAGCCTATTATGGAGGCCAGGGGGCCCCGCCAATCAGCCCCAGCATTTT. Residues: CASSLLWRPGGPANQPQHF.

The V gene is TRBV4-3, the J gene TRBJ1-6, with D hard to call. CDR3 length: 15 amino acids. From germline, CDR1 is LGHNA and CDR2 YSLEER. V dropped 0 bases and J dropped 4 bases, with 7 bases sitting between them. CDR3 DNA sequence: TGCGCCAGCAGCCAAGATACACAGTATAATTCACCCCTCCACTTT. This sequence encodes CASSQDTQYNSPLHF.

This chain links TRBV6-5 with TRBJ1-6; D is undetermined. The germline CDR1 and CDR2 sequences are MNHEY and SVGAGI. Trimming stripped 2 bases from V and 12 bases from J, with 20 bases between. This CDR3 contains 16 residues. CDR3 protein: CASSYMDAGSILPLHF. Here the CDR3 DNA reads TGTGCCAGCAGTTACATGGACGCGGGCAGTATTTTACCCCTCCACTTT.

The rearrangement joins TRBV5-6 to TRBJ2-2, with D maybe TRBD1 (5 bases). CDR3 size: 14 residues. Deletions cut 4 bases from V and 5 bases from J, with 12 bases between. CDR1 SGHDT and CDR2 YYEEEE come from the germline V gene. The CDR3 DNA follows: TGTGCCAGCAGCAGCCCCAGGGAAACCGGGGAGCTGTTTTTT. Its translation is CASSSPRETGELFF.

V usage is TRBV19 and J usage is TRBJ1-2; possibly TRBD1 for D (6 bases). The CDR3 loop spans 13 amino acids. The ends were cut back, 6 bases at V and 4 bases at J, with 12 bases in the middle. CDR1 is LNHDA and CDR2 is SQIVND in the germline V gene (reference sequence). The chain's CDR3 is CASSQTGSYGYTF. The CDR3 nucleotides read TGTGCCAGTAGCCAAACAGGGTCCTATGGCTACACCTTC.

This clone is medium-sized by share. The gene calls are TRBV4-3 and TRBJ1-6; a possible D gene is TRBD1 (5 bases). Trimming stripped 3 bases from V and 9 bases from J, with 18 bases between. CDR1 LGHNA and CDR2 YSLEER come from the germline V gene. The CDR3 has 16 residues. CDR3 coding DNA: TGCGCCAGCAGCCAGTCCTCGGAGCGGGGGGGTTCACCCCTCCACTTT. Residues: CASSQSSERGGSPLHF.

This clone was counted a single time. This chain joins TRBV7-9 and TRBJ2-2, with D possibly matching TRBD1 (5 bases). The V and J ends lost 4 bases and 6 bases respectively, with 15 bases between them. CDR1 and CDR2 (germline): SEHNR, FQNEAQ (reference sequence). The length of the CDR3 is 15 residues. The CDR3 sequence is CASSSPGRVAGELFF. CDR3 sequence (DNA): TGTGCCAGCAGCTCGCCAGGCAGGGTGGCCGGGGAGCTGTTTTTT.

The V and J genes are TRBV9 and TRBJ2-1; TRBD2 aligns across 7 bases. Germline V gene data show CDR1 as SGDLS and CDR2 as YYNGEE. Unmatched junction bases numbered 18, after V lost 3 bases and J lost 0 bases. The CDR3 is 20 residues long. CDR3: CASSAPRGSSGRVSYNEQFF. As DNA, the CDR3 is TGTGCCAGCAGCGCCCCCCGTGGGTCTTCGGGGAGGGTCTCCTACAATGAGCAGTTCTTC.

CDR3 loop: CASSATGSGNIQYF. CDR3 DNA sequence: TGTGCCAGCTCAGCTACGGGGTCCGGGAACATTCAGTACTTC. V gene TRBV18 combines with J gene TRBJ2-4, with a possible D match to TRBD2 (5 bases). Germline V CDR1 and CDR2: KGHSH, LQKENI. The CDR3 spans 14 residues. The germline V and J ends were trimmed by 5 bases and 7 bases, with 15 bases remaining between them.